These 17 T cell receptor beta chains came from one sample sequenced in a study of immune evolution from preneoplasia to lung adenocarcinoma. Measured with immunoSEQ multiplex PCR; TCRdb has only the in-frame clones, and not every one. This sample has 1,500 to 2,000 clones, with roughly 21% found just once. The sample taken for sequencing was FFPE invasive lung adenocarcinoma tissue. These receptors originate from a person aged 50-70 years with lung adenocarcinoma.

The table lists this clone with a few counts. V usage is TRBV10-3 and J usage is TRBJ1-4; D remains unclear. CDR1 ENHRY and CDR2 SYGVKD come from the germline V gene. Trimming removed 4 bases from V and 6 bases from J, with 9 bases in between. This CDR3 is 13 amino acids long. In DNA form, the CDR3 reads TGTGCCATCAGTGCTGTGGCCGATGAAAAACTGTTTTTT. This codes for CAISAVADEKLFF.

This clone was detected only a few times. This chain joins TRBV5-6 and TRBJ1-5; D not resolved. The CDR3 extends over 13 amino acids. Trimming pared 4 bases from V and 5 bases from J, leaving 10 bases between. In germline, CDR1 is SGHDT, CDR2 YYEEEE. DNA of the CDR3: TGTGCCAGCAGCGCCGGCAAGGATCAGCCCCAGCATTTT. As protein: CASSAGKDQPQHF.

This clone was seen only a few times. CDR3 bases: TGCGCCAGCAGCTTGAACGCAAACACTGAAGCTTTCTTT. It yields the protein CASSLNANTEAFF. The chain has TRBV5-1 and TRBJ1-1; no definite D call. Germline CDR1 reads SGHRS; CDR2 reads YFSETQ. The V gene lost 1 base and the J gene lost 2 bases, with 6 bases spanning the gap. The CDR3 contains 13 residues.

This clone turned up a few times. The CDR3 region has the DNA TGTGCCAGCAGTTTCGACAGGGTAGGGGAAAAACTGTTTTTT. This translates into CASSFDRVGEKLFF. The chain links TRBV5-6 to TRBJ1-4; 7 bases align to TRBD1. CDR3 length equals 14 residues. In germline, CDR1 is SGHDT, CDR2 YYEEEE. Trimming cost V 5 bases and J 8 bases; bases outside gene matches: 9.

The CDR3 sequence is CASNTGAGEAFF. The CDR3, as DNA: TGTGCCAGCAATACAGGGGCGGGTGAAGCTTTCTTT. This rearrangement joins TRBV6-5 to TRBJ1-1, with 7 bases fitting TRBD1. This CDR3 has 12 residues. Trimming removed 7 bases from V and 7 bases from J; junction bases left unmatched: 6. CDR1 and CDR2 (germline): MNHEY, SVGAGI.

The CDR3 reads CASGTGTPNTEAFF. In DNA, the CDR3 is TGTGCCAGCGGAACCGGGACACCGAACACTGAAGCTTTCTTT. This chain links TRBV9 with TRBJ1-1; perhaps TRBD1 as D (6 bases). Deletions cut 7 bases from V and 1 base from J, with 14 bases between. Per the germline V gene, CDR1 is SGDLS and CDR2 is YYNGEE. CDR3 length: 14 residues.

This clone has only a few counts. This sequence joins TRBV10-3 and TRBJ1-1; D is undetermined. Per the germline V gene, CDR1 is ENHRY and CDR2 is SYGVKD. The V gene lost 1 base and the J gene lost 1 base, with 7 bases spanning the gap. The CDR3 has 14 residues. CDR3 sequence: CAISEFEGNTEAFF. In DNA form, the CDR3 reads TGTGCCATCAGTGAGTTCGAGGGGAACACTGAAGCTTTCTTT.

The J gene is TRBJ2-2, the V gene TRBV7-3; D call uncertain. With 2 bases removed from V and 3 bases from J, the gap between germline ends came to 16 bases. There are 17 residues in the CDR3. Germline CDR1 SGHTA, CDR2 FQGTGA. CDR3 in DNA: TGTGCCAGCAGCTTACTCAATCCCGGCCAGCACACCGGGGAGCTGTTTTTT. Residues: CASSLLNPGQHTGELFF.

This clone was counted a few times. The rearrangement joins TRBV7-9 to TRBJ2-1; the match to TRBD2 covers 10 bases. Germline loops: CDR1 SEHNR, CDR2 FQNEAQ (reference sequence). The CDR3 sequence is 19 residues long. V shed 5 bases, J shed 3 bases, and the junction held 16 bases outside the gene matches. CDR3 DNA: TGTGCCAGCAGCCGAAGTTCCAGCGGGAGGGCCGGTGGCTACAATGAGCAGTTCTTC. This encodes CASSRSSSGRAGGYNEQFF.

This clone was found a few times. V and J are TRBV30 and TRBJ2-7, with 8 bases lining up with TRBD1. J lost 5 bases, V lost 7 bases, and 4 bases had no gene match. The germline gives CDR1 GTSNPN, CDR2 SVGIG (reference sequence). The CDR3 covers 11 residues. CDR3 sequence reads: CASRTGNEQYF. CDR3 nucleotides: TGTGCCTCCCGGACAGGGAACGAGCAGTACTTC.

A few counts support this clone. The V and J genes are TRBV25-1 and TRBJ2-1; TRBD1 aligns across 12 bases. CDR3 length: 16 amino acids. Germline V gives CDR1 MGHDK, CDR2 SYGVNS. V shed 5 bases, J shed 4 bases, and the junction held 6 bases outside the gene matches. CDR3 protein: CASSRDRGHKYNEQFF. The CDR3 region has the DNA TGTGCCAGCAGTCGGGACAGGGGGCATAAGTACAATGAGCAGTTCTTC.

This sequence joins TRBV6-5 and TRBJ1-1; D gene ambiguous. The germline V gene has CDR1 MNHEY and CDR2 SVGAGI. Trimming left V 6 bases short and J 6 bases short, with 8 bases between. This CDR3 comprises 11 residues. The CDR3 spells CASRERAEAFF. CDR3 DNA sequence: TGTGCCAGCAGAGAAAGGGCTGAAGCTTTCTTT.

This clone was seen more than once but under ten times. This chain's CDR3 is CASSSLEAQNMPQETQYF. The CDR3 DNA reads TGTGCCAGCTCGTCACTCGAGGCGCAAAATATGCCTCAAGAGACCCAGTACTTC. J is TRBJ2-5 and V is TRBV18; no clear D gene. CDR3 size: 18 residues. Trimming stripped 6 bases from V and 2 bases from J, with 25 bases between. In germline, CDR1 is KGHSH, CDR2 LQKENI.

The CDR3 sequence: CASSFRWTGLLAKNIQYF. The CDR3 bases are TGTGCCAGCAGCTTCCGCTGGACAGGGTTACTAGCCAAAAACATTCAGTACTTC. The chain has TRBV5-8 and TRBJ2-4; 8 bases match TRBD1. V lost 2 bases, J lost 0 bases, and 10 bases stayed unmatched. Germline V gene lookup returns CDR1 SGHTS and CDR2 YDEGEE. The CDR3 is 18 amino acids.

The J gene is TRBJ2-7, the V gene TRBV6-6, with TRBD2 matching over 7 bases. This CDR3 region has 14 residues. Germline values: CDR1 MNHNY, CDR2 SVGAGI (reference sequence). Unmatched junction bases numbered 7, after V lost 8 bases and J lost 0 bases. The CDR3 DNA follows: TGTGCCAGCCAACCTAGCGGTAGCTCCTACGAGCAGTACTTC. It yields the protein CASQPSGSSYEQYF.

The chain joins TRBV4-1 to TRBJ2-1, with 7 bases aligning to TRBD2. The germline V gene encodes CDR1 MGHRA and CDR2 YSYEKL. The CDR3 consists of 14 residues. Trimming took 0 bases from V and 14 from J; bases not matched to a gene: 10. The DNA for the CDR3 is TGCGCCAGCAGCCAAGATAAAGGACTAGTACTTGAGTTCTTC. Amino acids: CASSQDKGLVLEFF.

This clone was recorded a few times. The genes are TRBV30 and TRBJ1-2, with 8 bases matching TRBD1. V shed 2 bases, J shed 8 bases, and the junction held 7 bases outside the gene matches. Looked up from germline, CDR1 is GTSNPN and CDR2 is SVGIG (reference sequence). This CDR3 comprises 13 residues. CDR3 region: CAWSQTGGEGYTF. In DNA, the CDR3 is TGTGCCTGGAGTCAAACAGGGGGAGAAGGCTACACCTTC.